The entry that follows covers one T cell receptor beta chain sequence. This record belongs to a study of blood T cell repertoires in COVID-19. Across the whole study: T cells, B-cell-depleted T cells, or PBMCs supplied cDNA or gDNA.

Per the original methods: It was from reference gene primer amplification that nucleated cell counts were estimated. Assay used: immunoSEQ multiplex PCR; TCRdb lists only in-frame clones, some missing. The V and J calls and clone size are taken from that table; D and trimming were inferred from the DNA. The table lists under 75,000 clones, more than 60% of them singletons. Trimming stripped 4 bases from V and 5 bases from J, with 19 bases between. The CDR3 is made up of 16 amino acids. Germline loops: CDR1 SGHNT, CDR2 YYREEE (reference sequence). V is TRBV5-4 and J is TRBJ2-1; TRBD2 is a possible D gene (6 bases). Material for sequencing was peripheral blood. The receptor's source is a man between 60 and 70 years old with acute or convalescent COVID-19. The DNA for the CDR3 is TGTGCCAGCAGCCTTGGAGGGCGGGCCCAAAACAATGAGCAGTTCTTC. This sequence encodes CASSLGGRAQNNEQFF. Drawing the rest from reference TRBV5-4 and TRBJ2-1, the complete variable domain is ETGVTQSPTHLIKTRGQQVTLRCSSQSGHNTVSWYQQALGQGPQFIFQYYREEENGRGNFPPRFSGLQFPNYSSELNVNALELDDSALYLCASSLGGRAQNNEQFFGPGTRLTVL.